The T cell receptor (beta chain) described here comes from a study of blood T cell repertoires in COVID-19. About the research overall: Collection of acute and convalescent COVID-19 samples took place in the United States, Italy and Spain.

The CDR3 runs to 11 residues. V was shortened by 0 bases and J by 12 bases, with 6 bases between the two germline ends. Germline V gene data show CDR1 as MNHNS and CDR2 as SASEGT. In the original workflow: Estimation of nucleated cell counts relied on the amplification of reference gene primers. TCRdb's table, derived via immunoSEQ multiplex PCR, lists solely in-frame clones and lacks some. V and J calls and clone size are as listed in that table; D and trimming were resolved from the DNA. The sample consists of around 70,000 clones, about 84% of them appearing once. The sample comprised peripheral blood. The chain couples TRBV6-1 to TRBJ2-1; the D is unclear. The source is a human donor in a cohort sampled during active COVID-19. The CDR3 sequence is CASSEARGQFF. The CDR3 DNA is TGTGCCAGCAGTGAAGCCCGCGGGCAGTTCTTC.